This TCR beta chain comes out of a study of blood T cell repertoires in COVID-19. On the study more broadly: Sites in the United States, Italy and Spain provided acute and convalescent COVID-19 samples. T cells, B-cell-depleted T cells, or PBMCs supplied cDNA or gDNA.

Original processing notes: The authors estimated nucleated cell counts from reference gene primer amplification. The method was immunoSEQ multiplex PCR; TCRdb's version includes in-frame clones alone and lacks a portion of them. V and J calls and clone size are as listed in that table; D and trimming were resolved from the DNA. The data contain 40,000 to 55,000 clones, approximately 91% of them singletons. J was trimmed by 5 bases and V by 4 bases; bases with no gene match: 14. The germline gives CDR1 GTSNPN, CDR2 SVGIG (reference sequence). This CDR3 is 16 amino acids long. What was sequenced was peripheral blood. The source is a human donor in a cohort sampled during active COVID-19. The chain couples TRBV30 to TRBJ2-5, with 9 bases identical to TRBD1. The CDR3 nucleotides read TGTGCCTGGAATCCGGGACAGGGTGGGTTGATGGAGACCCAGTACTTC. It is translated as CAWNPGQGGLMETQYF.